The clone carrying this TCR beta chain has just one count. The antigen remains undetermined. This CDR3 has 12 residues. Germline V gives CDR1 SGHAT, CDR2 FQNNGV. Between the trimmed V and J ends, which lost 6 bases and 2 bases, there was a span of 8 bases. This sample was taken from a study of T cell responses to AZD1222 COVID-19 vaccine. At the level of the study: Analyses pooled second doses at about 4 or about 12 weeks.

Data came from immunoSEQ multiplex PCR; TCRdb stores just in-frame clones and leaves some out. The data show about 100,000 clones, roughly 89% seen once. Regarding the study as a whole: Repertoire sampling occurred only after the peak T cell response. There were mostly white British donors and more females than males, and clonal diversity was possibly underestimated. The study reported that nearly half of spike-specific TCRs target unmutated variant regions.

The chain has TRBV11-2 and TRBJ2-7, with TRBD1 as a possible D gene (6 bases). The input for sequencing was peripheral blood, taken on day 0 of AZD1222 vaccination. The clonotype comes from an adult in good health. CDR3 sequence: CASRQGAYEQYF. The CDR3 DNA is TGTGCCAGCAGACAGGGAGCCTACGAGCAGTACTTC. Using reference TRBV11-2 and TRBJ2-7 for the parts outside the CDR3, the full variable domain is EAGVAQSPRYKIIEKRQSVAFWCNPISGHATLYWYQQILGQGPKLLIQFQNNGVVDDSQLPKDRFSAERLKGVDSTLKIQPAKLEDSAVYLCASRQGAYEQYFGPGTRLTVT.